This T cell receptor (beta chain) was captured in a study of response to subunit inactivated influenza vaccine. General observations from the study: Few additional T cells are recruited per seasonal influenza vaccination, authors suggested.

On this clonotype itself: The antigen is unknown.

CDR3 length: 14 residues. Losses at the gene ends were 4 bases for V and 10 bases for J; bases not matched to a gene: 11. The germline V gene has CDR1 MNHEY and CDR2 SVGAGI. Via MiXCR, TCRdb re-called the RT-PCR reads, giving one row per CDR3 protein. Of about 650,000 distinct CDR3 sequences in the sample, around 14% were seen once. The receptor was derived from a man in his fifties or sixties who received an inactivated influenza vaccine. Sample: PBMCs from blood, taken 11 to 12 days after vaccination. V usage is TRBV6-5 and J usage is TRBJ2-7; TRBD1 aligns across 9 bases. CDR3 in amino acids: CASSSTGQGLEQYF. The CDR3 DNA reads as TGTGCCAGCAGTTCCACGGGACAGGGTCTTGAACAGTACTTC.